This T cell receptor beta chain was retrieved from a study of blood T cell repertoires in COVID-19. Per the study methods: Using reference gene primer amplification, nucleated cell counts were estimated. Sequencing was performed with immunoSEQ multiplex PCR; in TCRdb, only in-frame clones are kept and a portion is missing. V, J and clone size reflect that table, while D and trimming were determined from the DNA. The data contain about 89,000 clones, about four fifths of them seen just once; the ten biggest clones take up less than 7%. Patients in Seattle were enrolled during active infection, then followed longitudinally. The CDR3 consists of 15 residues. V shed 3 bases and J 2 bases; nucleotides not matched to a gene: 3. The V gene's germline CDR1 is SGHTA and CDR2 FQGNSA.

This TCR was sampled from a man between 70 and 80 years old with COVID-19, enrolled during active disease. Sequenced: peripheral blood. The chain employs TRBV7-2 and TRBJ1-2; 10 bases map to TRBD1. CDR3 coding DNA: TGTGCCAGCAGCTTCCCGACAGGGGGCAACTATGGCTACACCTTC. Amino acids: CASSFPTGGNYGYTF.